This T cell receptor (beta chain) is from a study of T cells in Graves' hyperthyroidism and ophthalmopathy (dated by TCRdb to the late 2010s). The study in broad terms: Peripheral blood was sampled at the time of initial diagnosis, prior to any treatment. To identify TCR V-J signatures that set the groups apart, the researchers used a discovery cohort of more than 95 patients, made up of around 40 with Graves' ophthalmopathy and 57 with stable Graves' hyperthyroidism. Prospective prediction of ophthalmopathy was tested in an independent validation cohort of 18 to 20 hyperthyroidism patients and 15 to 17 patients who later progressed to ophthalmopathy. The 100 discovery patients were randomly split 7:3 into training and test sets. Thyroid tissue and blood T-cell repertoires from six Graves' hyperthyroidism patients were also compared in the study. After blood sampling, hyperthyroidism patients were treated with methimazole at a starting dose of 30 mg daily, and ophthalmopathy patients were treated with high-dose intravenous methylprednisolone. The paper describes TCR Vbeta CDR3 sequencing of 130 to 150 peripheral blood samples, made up of roughly 45 ophthalmopathy patients, more than 70 hyperthyroidism patients and roughly 17 progressor patients. Here is what the overall study found, with its caveats: In validation, progression to ophthalmopathy was predicted by the model with 65% to 71% sensitivity and 72.22% specificity, a median of roughly 6 months before onset. No statistical method was used to set the sample size in advance, and investigators knew the group allocation. A model built on a 13 V-J signature distinguished ophthalmopathy from stable hyperthyroidism, reaching roughly 88% sensitivity and approximately 81% specificity in cross-validation and 80%/75% in testing. Most expanded thyroid clonotypes (frequency above 0.001) were also detected in blood, a finding suggesting that blood repertoires may reflect thyroid immune responses.

Stable Graves' hyperthyroidism was defined as the absence of progression to ophthalmopathy over 18 months of follow-up. Hyperthyroidism patients were newly diagnosed, had a disease duration of under 2 months, and were aged 18 to 65 years. Patients with uncontrolled infections, other autoimmune diseases, pregnancy or lactation were excluded. Diagnoses relied on clinical symptoms, serum thyroxine and TRAb, thyroid ultrasound and orbital computed tomography. Ficoll-Paque density gradient centrifugation was used to isolate PBMCs from approximately 11 ml of fresh peripheral blood. Trizol reagent was used to extract total RNA, and RNA quality was then checked on an Agilent 2100 Bioanalyzer. V was cut back by 0 bases and J by 3 bases, leaving a gap of 17 bases between them. Sequences SGHAT (CDR1) and FQNNGV (CDR2) are obtained from the germline V gene. Including the terminal cysteine and phenylalanine, the CDR3 comprises 17 residues. Kept here is only the CDR3 DNA, which spans 51 bases and is read in frame from base 1.

This clonotype was detected many times. The antigen it recognizes is unknown. One base away there is no much larger clone; base qualities are not given. Amplification of TCR beta CDR3 regions was carried out from RNA transcripts. A first-round RT-PCR of the TCR CDR3 used the HTBI primer set with the Qiagen OneStep RT-PCR kit. Libraries were constructed in a second round of multiplex PCR, after which size selection and purification were performed. The libraries were sequenced on an Illumina HiSeq2000 using paired-end 100 bp reads. On the study's bioinformatics: SOAPnuke was used to process the raw data, with reads discarded if the reads contained adapters or uncalled bases, had a mean Phred below 15, or lacked an exact constant-primer or identifier match. COPE v1.2.5 was used to merge high-quality paired reads, and clonotypes were defined as unique nucleotide sequences. MiTCR v1.1 was used to align clonotypes to the IMGT TRBV, TRBD and TRBJ reference segments. Only V-J combinations with frequency above 0.0001, covering 99.2% of repertoires, were analysed. The TCS score was defined as the ratio of F50 (clonal expansion) to E x V (chaos), calculated using BLOSUM62-based TCRdist between CDR3 peptides within each V-J. Welch's t-statistics and random forest reduced 500 to 650 V-J features to 13, which were used in a naive Bayes classifier (R e1071). In TCRdb, the public reads were trimmed at Q25 with fastp and aligned with MiXCR, with productive beta chains retained. CDR3 protein sequences are deduplicated, and each keeps its most common genes and DNA. The V and J calls and clone size come from TCRdb's table, not from the authors' own analysis. Counted in this sample were over 450,000 distinct CDR3 sequences; approximately 15% of them appeared once. About a sixth of the sample lies in the top ten.

The chain couples TRBV11-2 to TRBJ1-1, with the D gene not clear enough to name. What was sequenced was blood. The sequence derives from a woman aged 18-29 years with Graves' hyperthyroidism. Read as DNA, the sequence is TGTGCCAGCAGCTTAGATCTTCCGAGGGCATCGGACACTGAAGCTTTCTTT. It encodes CASSLDLPRASDTEAFF.